The clone carrying this T cell receptor beta chain occurred once. Its antigen is unknown. This sample is part of a study of cytomegalovirus exposure and HLA in healthy donors. The study's findings and limits: V- and J-gene trimming in TCR beta was tied to a missense DCLRE1C variant by an analysis performed later. Among the most significant clusters, several appeared linked to common viral pathogens in a later analysis.

Trimming pared 2 bases from V and 1 base from J, leaving 8 bases between. The CDR3 has 14 residues. Germline V lookup: CDR1 LNHDA, CDR2 SQIVND (reference sequence). PCR amplification relied on 60 Vbeta primers (plus 13 Jbeta primers). Measured with immunoSEQ multiplex PCR; TCRdb has only the in-frame clones, and not every one. The sample contains roughly 99,000 clones, over 70% of which appear only once. Sequencing input: PBMCs. The chain has TRBV19 and TRBJ1-1, with no clear D. This receptor was taken from a man aged 25 to 45 in good health and CMV-seronegative. CDR3: CASSIYRANTEAFF. CDR3 nucleotides: TGTGCCAGTAGTATATACAGAGCGAACACTGAAGCTTTCTTT.